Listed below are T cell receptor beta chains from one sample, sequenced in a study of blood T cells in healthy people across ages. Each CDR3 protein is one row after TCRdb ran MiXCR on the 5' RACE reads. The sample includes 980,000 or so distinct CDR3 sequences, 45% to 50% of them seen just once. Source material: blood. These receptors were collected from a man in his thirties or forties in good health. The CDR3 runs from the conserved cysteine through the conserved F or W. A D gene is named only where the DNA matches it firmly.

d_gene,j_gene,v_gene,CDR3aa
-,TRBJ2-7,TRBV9,CASSVAGYYEQYF
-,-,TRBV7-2,CAAVGEGPYEQYF
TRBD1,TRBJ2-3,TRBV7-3,CASRLQGTDTQYF
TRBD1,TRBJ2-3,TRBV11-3,CASSPTGGSSTDTQYF
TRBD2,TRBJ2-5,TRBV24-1,CATSDPKRGGQETQYF
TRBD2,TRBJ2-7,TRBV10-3,CAIMSTSGPAEQYF
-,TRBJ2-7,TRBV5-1,CASSLAGRASSYEQHF
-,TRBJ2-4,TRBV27,CASSFTAAKNIQYF
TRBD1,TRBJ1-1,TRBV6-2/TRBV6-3,CASSLTGWTEAFF
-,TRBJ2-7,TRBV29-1,CSVDNDQYF
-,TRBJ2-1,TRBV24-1,CATSDLTGGGDEQFF
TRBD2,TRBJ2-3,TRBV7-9,CASSFSGERTDTQYF
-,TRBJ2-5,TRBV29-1,CSVVLGARIEETQYF
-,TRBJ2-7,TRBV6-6,CASSYTSPGSYEQYF
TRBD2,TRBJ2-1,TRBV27,CASSIGLAGNGYEQFF